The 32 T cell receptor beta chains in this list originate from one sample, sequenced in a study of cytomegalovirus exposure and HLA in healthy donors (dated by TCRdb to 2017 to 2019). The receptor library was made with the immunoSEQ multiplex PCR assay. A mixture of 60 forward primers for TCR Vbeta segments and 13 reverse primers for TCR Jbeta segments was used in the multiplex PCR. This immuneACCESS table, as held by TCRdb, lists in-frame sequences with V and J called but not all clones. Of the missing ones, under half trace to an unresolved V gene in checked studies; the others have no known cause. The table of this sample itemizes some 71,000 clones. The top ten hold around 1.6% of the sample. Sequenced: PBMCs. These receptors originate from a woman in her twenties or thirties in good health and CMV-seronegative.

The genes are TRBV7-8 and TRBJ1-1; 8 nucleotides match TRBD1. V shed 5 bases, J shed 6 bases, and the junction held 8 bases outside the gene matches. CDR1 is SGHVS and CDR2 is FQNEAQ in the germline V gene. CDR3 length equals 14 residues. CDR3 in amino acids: CASSPGQGGPEAFF. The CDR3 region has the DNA TGTGCCAGCAGCCCCGGACAGGGAGGCCCTGAAGCTTTCTTT.

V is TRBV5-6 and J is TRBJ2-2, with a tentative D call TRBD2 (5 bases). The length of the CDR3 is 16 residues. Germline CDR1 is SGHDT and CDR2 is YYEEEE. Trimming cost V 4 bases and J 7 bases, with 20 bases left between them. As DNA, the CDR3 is TGTGCCAGCAGCCTGCGGACTGGCGTTGGTATCGGGGAGCTGTTTTTT. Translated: CASSLRTGVGIGELFF. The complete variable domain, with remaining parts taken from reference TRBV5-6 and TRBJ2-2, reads DAGVTQSPTHLIKTRGQQVTLRCSPKSGHDTVSWYQQALGQGPQFIFQYYEEEERQRGNFPDRFSGHQFPNYSSELNVNALLLGDSALYLCASSLRTGVGIGELFFGEGSRLTVL.

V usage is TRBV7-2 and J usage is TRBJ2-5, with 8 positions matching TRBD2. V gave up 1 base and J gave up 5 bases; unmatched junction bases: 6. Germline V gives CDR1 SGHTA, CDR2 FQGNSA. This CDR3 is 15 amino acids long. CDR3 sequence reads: CASSLVFRGGETQYF. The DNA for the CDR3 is TGTGCCAGCAGCTTAGTTTTCCGCGGGGGGGAGACCCAGTACTTC.

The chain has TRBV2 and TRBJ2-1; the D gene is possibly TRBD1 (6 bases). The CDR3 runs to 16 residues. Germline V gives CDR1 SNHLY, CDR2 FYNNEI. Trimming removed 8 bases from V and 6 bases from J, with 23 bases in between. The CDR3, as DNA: TGTGCCAGCGAGGACAGAGCCCCTTTGTGGGGCAATGAGCAGTTCTTC. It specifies CASEDRAPLWGNEQFF.

CDR3 sequence reads: CASSLTPSYEQYF. CDR3 in DNA: TGTGCCAGCAGCCTGACTCCCTCCTACGAGCAGTACTTC. This sequence joins TRBV7-2 and TRBJ2-7; no firm D call. Looked up from germline, CDR1 is SGHTA and CDR2 is FQGNSA. V was pared by 5 bases and J by 0 bases, with 8 bases between. The length of the CDR3 is 13 residues.

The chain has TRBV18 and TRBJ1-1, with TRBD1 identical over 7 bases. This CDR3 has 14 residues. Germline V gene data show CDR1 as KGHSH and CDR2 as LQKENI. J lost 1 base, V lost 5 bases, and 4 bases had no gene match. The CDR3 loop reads CASSFGTENTEAFF. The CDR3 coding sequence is TGTGCCAGCTCATTCGGGACAGAGAACACTGAAGCTTTCTTT.

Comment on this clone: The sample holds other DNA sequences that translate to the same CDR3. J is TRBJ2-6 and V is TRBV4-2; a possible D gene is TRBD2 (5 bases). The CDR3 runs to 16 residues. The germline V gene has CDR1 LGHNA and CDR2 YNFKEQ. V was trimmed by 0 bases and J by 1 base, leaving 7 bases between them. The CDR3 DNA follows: TGTGCCAGCAGCCAAGAAGGAGGATCTGGGGCCAACGTCCTGACTTTC. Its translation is CASSQEGGSGANVLTF.

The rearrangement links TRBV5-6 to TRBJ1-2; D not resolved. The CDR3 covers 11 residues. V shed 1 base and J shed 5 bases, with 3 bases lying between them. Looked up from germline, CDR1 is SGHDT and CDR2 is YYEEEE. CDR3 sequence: CASSLRYGYTF. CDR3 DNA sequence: TGTGCCAGCAGCTTGCGGTATGGCTACACCTTC.

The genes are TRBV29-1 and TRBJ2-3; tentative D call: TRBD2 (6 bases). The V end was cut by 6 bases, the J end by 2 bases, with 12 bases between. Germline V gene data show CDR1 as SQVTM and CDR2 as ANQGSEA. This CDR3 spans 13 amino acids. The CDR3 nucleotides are TGCAGCGTGCGGGATCAAGTCACAGATACGCAGTATTTT. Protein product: CSVRDQVTDTQYF.

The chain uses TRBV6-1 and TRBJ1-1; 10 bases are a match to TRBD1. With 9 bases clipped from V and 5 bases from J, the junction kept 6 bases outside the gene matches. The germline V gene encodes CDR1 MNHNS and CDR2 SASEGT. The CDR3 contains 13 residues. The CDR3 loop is CASRQGAGTEAFF. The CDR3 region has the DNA TGTGCCAGTAGACAGGGGGCGGGAACTGAAGCTTTCTTT.

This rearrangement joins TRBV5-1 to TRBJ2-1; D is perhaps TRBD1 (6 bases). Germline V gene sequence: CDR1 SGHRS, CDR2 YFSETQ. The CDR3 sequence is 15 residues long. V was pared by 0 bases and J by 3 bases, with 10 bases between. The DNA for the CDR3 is TGCGCCAGCAGCTTGGAAGGGGGACACTACAATGAGCAGTTCTTC. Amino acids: CASSLEGGHYNEQFF.

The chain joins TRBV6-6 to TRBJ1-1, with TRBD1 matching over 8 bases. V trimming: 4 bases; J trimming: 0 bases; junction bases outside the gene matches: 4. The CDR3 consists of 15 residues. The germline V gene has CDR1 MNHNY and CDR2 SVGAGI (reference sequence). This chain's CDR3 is CASSFMTGVNTEAFF. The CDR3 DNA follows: TGTGCCAGCAGTTTTATGACAGGGGTGAACACTGAAGCTTTCTTT.

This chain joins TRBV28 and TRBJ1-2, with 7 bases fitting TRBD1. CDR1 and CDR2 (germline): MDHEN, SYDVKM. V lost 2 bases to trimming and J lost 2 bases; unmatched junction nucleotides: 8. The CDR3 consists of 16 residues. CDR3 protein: CASSLIGQGENYGYTF. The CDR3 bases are TGTGCCAGCAGTTTAATAGGGCAGGGGGAGAACTATGGCTACACCTTC.

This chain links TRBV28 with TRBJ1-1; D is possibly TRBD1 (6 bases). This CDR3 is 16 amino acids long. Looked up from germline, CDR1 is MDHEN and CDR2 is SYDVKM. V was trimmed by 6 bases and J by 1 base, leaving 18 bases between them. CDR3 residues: CASRWKTGSGNTEAFF. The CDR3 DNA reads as TGTGCCAGCAGATGGAAGACAGGTTCGGGGAACACTGAAGCTTTCTTT.

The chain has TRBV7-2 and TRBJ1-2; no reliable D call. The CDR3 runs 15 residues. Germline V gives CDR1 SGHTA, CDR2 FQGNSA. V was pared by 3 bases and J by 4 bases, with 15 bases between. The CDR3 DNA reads TGTGCCAGCAGCTTCAGCCCAGGCATGGGCTATGGCTACACCTTC. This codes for CASSFSPGMGYGYTF.

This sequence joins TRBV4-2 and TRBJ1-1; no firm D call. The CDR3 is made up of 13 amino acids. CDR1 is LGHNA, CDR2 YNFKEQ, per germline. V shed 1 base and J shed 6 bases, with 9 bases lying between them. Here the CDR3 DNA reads TGTGCCAGCAGCCAAGGAGGGTCCCCTGAAGCTTTCTTT. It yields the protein CASSQGGSPEAFF.

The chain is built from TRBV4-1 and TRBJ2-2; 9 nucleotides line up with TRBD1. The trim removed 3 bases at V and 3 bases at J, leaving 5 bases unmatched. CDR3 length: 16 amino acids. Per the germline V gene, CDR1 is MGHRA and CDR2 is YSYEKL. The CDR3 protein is CASSHRRDRDTGELFF. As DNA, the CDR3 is TGCGCCAGCAGCCATAGACGGGACAGGGACACCGGGGAGCTGTTTTTT.

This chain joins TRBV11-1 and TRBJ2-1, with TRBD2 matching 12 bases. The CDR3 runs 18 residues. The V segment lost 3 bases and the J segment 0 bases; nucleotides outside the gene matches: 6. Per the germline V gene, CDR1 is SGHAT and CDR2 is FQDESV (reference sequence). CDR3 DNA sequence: TGTGCCAGCAGCTTTACTAGCGGGGGGCTGAGCTCCTACAATGAGCAGTTCTTC. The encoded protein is CASSFTSGGLSSYNEQFF.

Here the CDR3 reads CASIEGGGTDTQYF. CDR3 bases: TGTGCCAGCATTGAGGGCGGGGGCACAGATACGCAGTATTTT. V usage is TRBV2 and J usage is TRBJ2-3, with D possibly being TRBD2 (6 bases). V lost 7 bases and J lost 1, with 12 bases in between. Looked up from germline, CDR1 is SNHLY and CDR2 is FYNNEI. The CDR3 sequence is 14 residues long.

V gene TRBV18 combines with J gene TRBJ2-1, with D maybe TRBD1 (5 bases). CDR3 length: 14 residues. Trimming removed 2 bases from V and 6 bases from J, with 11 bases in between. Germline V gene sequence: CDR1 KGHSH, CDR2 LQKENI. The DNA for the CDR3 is TGTGCCAGCTCACCAACGACAGCTTTCAATGAGCAGTTCTTC. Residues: CASSPTTAFNEQFF.

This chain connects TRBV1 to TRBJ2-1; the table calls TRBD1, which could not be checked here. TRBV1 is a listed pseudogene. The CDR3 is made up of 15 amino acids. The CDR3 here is CTSSQGTGVVNEQFF. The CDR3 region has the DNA TGCACCAGCAGCCAAGGGACAGGGGTTGTCAATGAGCAGTTCTTC.

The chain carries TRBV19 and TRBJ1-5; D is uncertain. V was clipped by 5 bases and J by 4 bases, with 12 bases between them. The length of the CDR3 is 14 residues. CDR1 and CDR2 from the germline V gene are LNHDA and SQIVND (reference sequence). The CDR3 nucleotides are TGTGCCAGTAGTCCCGATAAAGAGAATCAGCCCCAGCATTTT. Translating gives CASSPDKENQPQHF.

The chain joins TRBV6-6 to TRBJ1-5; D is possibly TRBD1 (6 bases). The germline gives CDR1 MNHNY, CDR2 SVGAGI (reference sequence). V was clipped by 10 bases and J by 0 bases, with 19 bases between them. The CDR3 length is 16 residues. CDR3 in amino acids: CATGAAGAGSNQPQHF. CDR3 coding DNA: TGTGCCACCGGCGCGGCGGGGGCAGGTAGCAATCAGCCCCAGCATTTT.

This chain's CDR3 is CSVEVRGQVGTDTQYF. In DNA, the CDR3 is TGCAGCGTTGAAGTCAGGGGACAGGTGGGCACAGATACGCAGTATTTT. The chain employs TRBV29-1 and TRBJ2-3; 8 bases are a match to TRBD1. The CDR3 is made up of 16 amino acids. The germline gives CDR1 SQVTM, CDR2 ANQGSEA. V lost 1 base and J lost 1; bases outside the gene matches: 7.

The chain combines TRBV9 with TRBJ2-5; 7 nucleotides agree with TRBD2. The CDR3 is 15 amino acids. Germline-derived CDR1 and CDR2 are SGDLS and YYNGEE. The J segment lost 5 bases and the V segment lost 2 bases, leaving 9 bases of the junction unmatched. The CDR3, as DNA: TGTGCCAGCAGCGTGTCCAGGAACGGGAGGGAGACCCAGTACTTC. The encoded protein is CASSVSRNGRETQYF.

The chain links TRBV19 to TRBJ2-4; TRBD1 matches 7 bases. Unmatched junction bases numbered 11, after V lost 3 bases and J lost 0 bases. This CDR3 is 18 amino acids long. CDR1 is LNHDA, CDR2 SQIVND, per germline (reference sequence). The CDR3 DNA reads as TGTGCCAGTAGTATGACAGGGATTTTAACTTTAGCCAAAAACATTCAGTACTTC. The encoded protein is CASSMTGILTLAKNIQYF.

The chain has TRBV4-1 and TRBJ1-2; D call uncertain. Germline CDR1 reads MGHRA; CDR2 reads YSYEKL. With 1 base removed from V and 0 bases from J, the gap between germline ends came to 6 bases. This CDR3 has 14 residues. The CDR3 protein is CASSQVGANYGYTF. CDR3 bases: TGCGCCAGCAGCCAAGTCGGAGCTAACTATGGCTACACCTTC.

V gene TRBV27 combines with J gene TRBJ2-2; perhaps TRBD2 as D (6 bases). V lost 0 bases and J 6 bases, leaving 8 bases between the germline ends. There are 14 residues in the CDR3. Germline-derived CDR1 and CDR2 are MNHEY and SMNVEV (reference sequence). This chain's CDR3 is CASSLSRGAGELFF. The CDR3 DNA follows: TGTGCCAGCAGTTTATCGCGCGGGGCCGGGGAGCTGTTTTTT.

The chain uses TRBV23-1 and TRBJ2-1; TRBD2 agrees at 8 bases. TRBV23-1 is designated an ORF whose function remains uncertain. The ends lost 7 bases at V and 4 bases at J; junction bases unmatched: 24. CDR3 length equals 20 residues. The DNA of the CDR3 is TGCGCCAGCACCCAAAGCGGGGGAAGGCCCCTAGAACCGCTATACAATGAGCAGTTCTTC. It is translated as CASTQSGGRPLEPLYNEQFF.

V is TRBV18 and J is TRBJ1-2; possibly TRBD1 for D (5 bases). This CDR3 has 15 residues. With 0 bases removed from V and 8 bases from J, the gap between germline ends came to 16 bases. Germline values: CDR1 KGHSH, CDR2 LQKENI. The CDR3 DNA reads TGTGCCAGCTCACCACCCGGGGGTACTATCAAGGGCTACACCTTC. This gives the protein CASSPPGGTIKGYTF.

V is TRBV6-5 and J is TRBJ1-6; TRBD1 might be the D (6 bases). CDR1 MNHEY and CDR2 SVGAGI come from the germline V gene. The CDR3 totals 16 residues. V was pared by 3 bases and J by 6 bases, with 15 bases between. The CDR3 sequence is CASSYSRQAGNSPLHF. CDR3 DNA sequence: TGTGCCAGCAGTTATAGTCGACAGGCTGGTAATTCACCCCTCCACTTT.

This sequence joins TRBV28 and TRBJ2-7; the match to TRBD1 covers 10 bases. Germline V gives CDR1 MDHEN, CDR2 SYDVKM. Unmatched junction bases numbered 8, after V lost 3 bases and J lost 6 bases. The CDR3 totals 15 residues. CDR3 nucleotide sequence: TGTGCCAGCAGTTTGCCCGGGACAGGGGACTCCGAGCAGTACTTC. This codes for CASSLPGTGDSEQYF.